This T cell receptor (beta chain) was captured by sequencing in a study of T cells in Graves' hyperthyroidism and ophthalmopathy. Study-level information: The blood sample was taken at first diagnosis, before treatment began.

Regions amplified from RNA transcripts were the TCR beta CDR3 regions. A set of HTBI primers served as the primers for a first-round RT-PCR of the TCR CDR3. TCRdb analysed the multiplex PCR reads with MiXCR anew, one entry per CDR3 protein. In the table there are more than 550,000 distinct CDR3 sequences, 17% of which are singletons. This clonotype has a count of ten or more. The germline V gene has CDR1 SGHAT and CDR2 FQNNGV. V was shortened by 5 bases and J by 2 bases, with 15 bases between the two germline ends. The CDR3 runs to 15 residues. The source of this sequence is a man aged 45 to 65 with Graves' hyperthyroidism. The sequenced sample was blood. The chain recombines TRBV11-2 with TRBJ1-1, with a tentative D call TRBD1 (5 bases). CDR3 nucleotides: TGTGCCAGCAGCCGACCGTGGGGGAAAAACACTGAAGCTTTCTTT. Protein product: CASSRPWGKNTEAFF.